This T cell receptor (beta chain) came from a study of molecular identifiers for immune sequencing clone quantification. At least ten counts were recorded for this clonotype. Germline CDR1 and CDR2: SGHDT and YYEEEE. The CDR3 loop spans 16 amino acids. The trim removed 3 bases at V and 5 bases at J, leaving 9 bases unmatched. TCRdb re-derived calls from the PCR reads in MiXCR, one entry per CDR3 protein. The repertoire holds 50,000 to 65,000 distinct CDR3 sequences, roughly a quarter seen once, with 1.5% to 2% in the top ten. The source material was naive CD8+ T cells from blood, with Jurkat cell RNA spiked in. Stated subset: FACS-sorted CD8+CD4-CCR7+CD45RA+ naive T cells. This TCR derives from a human donor in good health. Some libraries in this study had Jurkat cell RNA spiked in. This chain joins TRBV5-6 and TRBJ2-3; 10 bases agree with TRBD1. The CDR3 coding sequence is TGTGCCAGCAGCTCACCGTTGACAGGGGGCAAAGATACGCAGTATTTT. This gives the protein CASSSPLTGGKDTQYF. Combining the CDR3 with reference TRBV5-6 and TRBJ2-3 gives the whole variable domain DAGVTQSPTHLIKTRGQQVTLRCSPKSGHDTVSWYQQALGQGPQFIFQYYEEEERQRGNFPDRFSGHQFPNYSSELNVNALLLGDSALYLCASSSPLTGGKDTQYFGPGTRLTVL.